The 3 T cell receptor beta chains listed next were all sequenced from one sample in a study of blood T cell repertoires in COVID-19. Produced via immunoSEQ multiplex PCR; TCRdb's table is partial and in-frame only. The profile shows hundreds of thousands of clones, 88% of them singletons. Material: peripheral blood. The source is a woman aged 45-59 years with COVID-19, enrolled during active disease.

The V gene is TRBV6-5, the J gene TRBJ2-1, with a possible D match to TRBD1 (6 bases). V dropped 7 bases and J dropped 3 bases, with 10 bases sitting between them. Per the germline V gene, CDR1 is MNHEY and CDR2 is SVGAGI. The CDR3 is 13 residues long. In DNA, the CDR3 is TGTGCCAGCATCGGGACAAGCTACAATGAGCAGTTCTTC. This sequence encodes CASIGTSYNEQFF.

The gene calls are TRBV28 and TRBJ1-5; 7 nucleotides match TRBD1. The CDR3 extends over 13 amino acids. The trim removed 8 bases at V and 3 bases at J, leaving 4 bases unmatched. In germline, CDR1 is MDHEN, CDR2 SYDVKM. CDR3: CASWGQFNQPQHF. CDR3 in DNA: TGTGCCAGCTGGGGACAGTTCAATCAGCCCCAGCATTTT.

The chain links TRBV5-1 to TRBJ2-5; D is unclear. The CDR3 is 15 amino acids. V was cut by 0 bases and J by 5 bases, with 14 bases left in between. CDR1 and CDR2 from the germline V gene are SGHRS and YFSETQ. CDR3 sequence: CASSLVGTPGETQYF. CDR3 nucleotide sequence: TGCGCCAGCAGCTTGGTCGGAACCCCCGGGGAGACCCAGTACTTC.